Described below is a single T cell receptor beta chain sequence and its context. What it binds is not known. PCR used 60 Vbeta primers and 13 Jbeta primers. In the authors' workflow: Later work found roughly 80 million unique TCR beta chains, with around 10 million shared. TCRdb's table, derived via immunoSEQ multiplex PCR, lists solely in-frame clones and lacks some. For V, J and clone size, that table is used; D and trimming come from the DNA. The repertoire holds over 100,000 clones, with roughly two thirds as singletons. This record belongs to a study of cytomegalovirus exposure and HLA in healthy donors. Study-wide points: Versus the roughly 670-donor mean, an Asian-associated ancestry cluster reportedly showed fewer N-insertions in a later analysis. A missense DCLRE1C variant was associated with V- and J-gene trimming of TCR beta chains in a later analysis, and an independent cohort replicated the association. As confirmed in vitro, a few CMV-associated chains were specific for CMV antigens.

The V gene lost 0 bases and the J gene lost 7 bases, with 4 bases spanning the gap. Germline V gene sequence: CDR1 SGHDT, CDR2 YYEEEE. The CDR3 extends over 12 amino acids. This clonotype originated in a woman in her 30s in good health and CMV-seronegative. The gene calls are TRBV5-6 and TRBJ2-2; D is unclear. The sequencing sample was made of PBMCs. CDR3 DNA: TGTGCCAGCAGCTTGGTGAGCGGGGAGCTGTTTTTT. Translated, it gives CASSLVSGELFF. Complete variable domain (other parts from reference TRBV5-6 and TRBJ2-2): DAGVTQSPTHLIKTRGQQVTLRCSPKSGHDTVSWYQQALGQGPQFIFQYYEEEERQRGNFPDRFSGHQFPNYSSELNVNALLLGDSALYLCASSLVSGELFFGEGSRLTVL.